This record covers a single T cell receptor (beta chain). The entry originates in a study of shared clonotypes between healthy human individuals. Repertoires were generated with immunoSEQ multiplex PCR, while TCRdb's copy carries only in-frame clones and drops some. This table holds hundreds of thousands of clones, about 96% found once. Sample: naive CD4+ T cells sorted from blood. Subset reported: CD45RA+ positively selected. The clonotype comes from a woman in her 30s in good health.

The DNA for the CDR3 is TGTGCCAGCAGAGACCCCAATCTCTATGGCTACACCTTC. It encodes CASRDPNLYGYTF. The chain couples TRBV28 to TRBJ1-2; D remains unclear. Per germline, CDR1 MDHEN and CDR2 SYDVKM. V gave up 6 bases and J gave up 4 bases, with 12 bases separating them. CDR3 length: 13 residues.